The present TCR beta chain was sequenced within a study of Graves' ophthalmopathy and Graves' hyperthyroidism. The wider study: No ophthalmopathy within 18 months of follow-up signified stable hyperthyroidism.

This clonotype was detected ten times or more. Antigen specificity is unknown. The V gene's germline CDR1 is MNHEY and CDR2 SVGEGT. The CDR3 extends over 13 amino acids. V was trimmed by 5 bases and J by 10 bases, leaving 14 bases between them. RNA transcripts were the template, and TCR beta CDR3 regions were amplified from them. HTBI primers served in a first-round RT-PCR, which a second-round multiplex PCR followed. TCRdb fed the multiplex PCR reads into MiXCR, producing one record per CDR3 protein. The profile shows over a million distinct CDR3 sequences, roughly 35% of them singletons. Findings and limits, study-wide: Distinction of ophthalmopathy from stable hyperthyroidism by a 13-signature model reached roughly 85% sensitivity and roughly 81% specificity. Blood shared most expanded thyroid clonotypes above 0.001 frequency.

Newly diagnosed, the hyperthyroidism patients had under 2 months' duration and were aged 18 to 65. Sequenced: peripheral blood or thyroid tissue (not recorded which). The chain combines TRBV6-2 or TRBV6-3 with TRBJ2-2, with D tentatively TRBD1 (6 bases). The receptor comes from an adult man with Graves' hyperthyroidism. CDR3 coding DNA: TGTGCCAGCAGTCGTACAGGGTCCGTGGAGCTGTTTTTT. Translating it yields CASSRTGSVELFF.